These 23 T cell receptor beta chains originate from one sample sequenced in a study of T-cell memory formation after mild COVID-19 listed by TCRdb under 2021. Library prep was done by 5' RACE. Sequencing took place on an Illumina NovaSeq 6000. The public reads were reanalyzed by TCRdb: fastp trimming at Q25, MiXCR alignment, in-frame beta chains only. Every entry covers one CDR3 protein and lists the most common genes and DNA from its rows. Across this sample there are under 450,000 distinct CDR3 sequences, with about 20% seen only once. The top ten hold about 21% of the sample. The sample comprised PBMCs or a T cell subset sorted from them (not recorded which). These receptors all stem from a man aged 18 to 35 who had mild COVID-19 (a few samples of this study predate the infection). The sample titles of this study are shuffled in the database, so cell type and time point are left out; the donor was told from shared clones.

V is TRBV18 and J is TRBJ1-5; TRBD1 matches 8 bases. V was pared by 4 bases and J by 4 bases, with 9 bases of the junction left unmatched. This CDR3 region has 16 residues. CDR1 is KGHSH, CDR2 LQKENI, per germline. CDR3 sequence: CASSLGLTGENQPQHF. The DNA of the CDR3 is TGTGCCAGCTCACTTGGATTGACAGGGGAAAATCAGCCCCAGCATTTT. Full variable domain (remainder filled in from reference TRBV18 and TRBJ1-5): NAGVMQNPRHLVRRRGQEARLRCSPMKGHSHVYWYRQLPEEGLKFMVYLQKENIIDESGMPKERFSAEFPKEGPSILRIQQVVRGDSAAYFCASSLGLTGENQPQHFGDGTRLSIL.

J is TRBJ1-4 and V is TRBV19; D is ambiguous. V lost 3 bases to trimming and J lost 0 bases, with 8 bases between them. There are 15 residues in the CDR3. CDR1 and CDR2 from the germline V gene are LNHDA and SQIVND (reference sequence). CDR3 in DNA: TGTGCCAGTAGTATCAGCGGAACAACTAATGAAAAACTGTTTTTT. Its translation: CASSISGTTNEKLFF.

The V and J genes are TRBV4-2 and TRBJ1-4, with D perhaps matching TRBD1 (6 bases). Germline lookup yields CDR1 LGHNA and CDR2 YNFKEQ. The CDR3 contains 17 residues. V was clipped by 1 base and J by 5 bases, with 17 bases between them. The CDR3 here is CASSQVFLGGSNEKLFF. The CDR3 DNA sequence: TGTGCCAGCAGCCAAGTGTTCCTGGGGGGCTCGAATGAAAAACTGTTTTTT.

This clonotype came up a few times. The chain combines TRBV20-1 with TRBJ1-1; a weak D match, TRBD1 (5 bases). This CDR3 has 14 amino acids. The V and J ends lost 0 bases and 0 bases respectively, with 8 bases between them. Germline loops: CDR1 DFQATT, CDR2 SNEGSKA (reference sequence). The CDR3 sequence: CSARDGGVNTEAFF. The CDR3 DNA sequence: TGCAGTGCTAGAGATGGGGGGGTGAACACTGAAGCTTTCTTT.

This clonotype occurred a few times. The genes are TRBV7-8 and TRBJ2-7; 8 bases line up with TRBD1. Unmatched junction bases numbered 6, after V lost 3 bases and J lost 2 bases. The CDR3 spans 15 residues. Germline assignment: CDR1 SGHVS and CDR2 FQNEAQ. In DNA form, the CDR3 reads TGTGCCAGCAGCTTCGGTGCACAGGGGGCCTACGAGCAGTACGTC. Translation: CASSFGAQGAYEQYV.

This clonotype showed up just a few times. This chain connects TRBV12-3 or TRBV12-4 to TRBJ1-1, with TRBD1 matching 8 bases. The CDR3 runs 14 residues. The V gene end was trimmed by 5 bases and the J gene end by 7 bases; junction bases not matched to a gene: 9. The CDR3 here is CASSPGDRRIEAFF. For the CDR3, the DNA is TGTGCCAGCAGTCCCGGGGACAGGCGAATTGAAGCTTTCTTT.

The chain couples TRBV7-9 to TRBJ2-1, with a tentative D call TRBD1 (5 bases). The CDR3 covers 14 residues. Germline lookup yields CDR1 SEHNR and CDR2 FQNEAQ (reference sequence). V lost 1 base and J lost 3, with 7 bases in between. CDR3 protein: CASSLEGDYNEQFF. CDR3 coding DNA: TGTGCCAGCAGCTTAGAAGGGGACTACAATGAGCAGTTCTTC.

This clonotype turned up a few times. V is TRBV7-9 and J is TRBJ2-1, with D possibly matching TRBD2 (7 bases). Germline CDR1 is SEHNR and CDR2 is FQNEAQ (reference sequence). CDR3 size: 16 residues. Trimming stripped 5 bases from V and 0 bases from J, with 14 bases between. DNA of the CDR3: TGTGCCAGCAGCCCGACGGGGGGCCTCTCCTACAATGAGCAGTTCTTC. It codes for CASSPTGGLSYNEQFF.

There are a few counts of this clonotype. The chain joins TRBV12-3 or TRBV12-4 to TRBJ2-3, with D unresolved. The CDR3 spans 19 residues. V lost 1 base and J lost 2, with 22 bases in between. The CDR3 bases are TGTGCCAGCAGTTTAGGCTATAGTTGGCCCCCAGTTCCCACAGATACGCAGTATTTT. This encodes CASSLGYSWPPVPTDTQYF.

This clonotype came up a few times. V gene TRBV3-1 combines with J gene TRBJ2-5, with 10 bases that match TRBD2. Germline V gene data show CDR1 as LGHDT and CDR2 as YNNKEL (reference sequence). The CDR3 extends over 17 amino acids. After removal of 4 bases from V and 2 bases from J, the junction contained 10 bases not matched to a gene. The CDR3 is CASSRKQLAGEQETQYF. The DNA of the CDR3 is TGTGCCAGCAGCCGGAAGCAGCTAGCGGGGGAGCAAGAGACCCAGTACTTC.

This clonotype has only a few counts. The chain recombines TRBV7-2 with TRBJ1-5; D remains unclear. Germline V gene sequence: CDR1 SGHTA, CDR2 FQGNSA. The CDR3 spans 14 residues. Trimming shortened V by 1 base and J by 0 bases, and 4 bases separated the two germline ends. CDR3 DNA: TGTGCCAGCAGCTTAGATACTAGCAATCAGCCCCAGCATTTT. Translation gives CASSLDTSNQPQHF.

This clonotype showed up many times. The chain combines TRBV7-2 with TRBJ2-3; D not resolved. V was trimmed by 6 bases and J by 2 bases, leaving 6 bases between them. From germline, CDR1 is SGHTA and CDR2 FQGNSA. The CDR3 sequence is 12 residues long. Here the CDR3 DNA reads TGTGCCAGCAGGAGATTCACAGATACGCAGTATTTT. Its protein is CASRRFTDTQYF. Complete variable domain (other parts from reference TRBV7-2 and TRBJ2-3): GAGVSQSPSNKVTEKGKDVELRCDPISGHTALYWYRQSLGQGLEFLIYFQGNSAPDKSGLPSDRFSAERTGGSVSTLTIQRTQQEDSAVYLCASRRFTDTQYFGPGTRLTVL.

CDR3 DNA sequence: TGCAGCGCCCTAGGCGGGGGAACTGAAGCTTTCTTT. This translates into CSALGGGTEAFF. V gene TRBV29-1 combines with J gene TRBJ1-1, with a weak D call TRBD1 (5 bases). The germline V gene has CDR1 SQVTM and CDR2 ANQGSEA. The V end was cut by 7 bases, the J end by 5 bases, with 14 bases between. The CDR3 consists of 12 residues.

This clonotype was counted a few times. CDR3 in amino acids: CSVGSNGRTEAFF. The CDR3 bases are TGCAGCGTCGGCTCTAACGGGAGGACTGAAGCTTTCTTT. This rearrangement joins TRBV29-1 to TRBJ1-1, with unresolved D. Germline CDR1 SQVTM, CDR2 ANQGSEA. The CDR3 has 13 amino acids. Trimming took off 6 bases at V and 5 bases at J, with 16 bases between the two ends.

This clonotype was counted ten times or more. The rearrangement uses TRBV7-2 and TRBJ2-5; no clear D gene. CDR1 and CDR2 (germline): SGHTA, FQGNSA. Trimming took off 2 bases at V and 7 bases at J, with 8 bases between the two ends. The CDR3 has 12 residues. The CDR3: CASSLIVGTQYF. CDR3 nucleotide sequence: TGTGCCAGCAGCTTAATTGTAGGGACCCAGTACTTC.

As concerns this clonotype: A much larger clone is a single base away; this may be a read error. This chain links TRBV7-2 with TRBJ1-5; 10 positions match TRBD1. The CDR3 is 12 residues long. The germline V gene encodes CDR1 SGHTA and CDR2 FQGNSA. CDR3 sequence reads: CASSWTGGAHHF. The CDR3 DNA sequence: TGTGCCAGCAGCTGGACAGGGGGAGCCCACCATTTT.

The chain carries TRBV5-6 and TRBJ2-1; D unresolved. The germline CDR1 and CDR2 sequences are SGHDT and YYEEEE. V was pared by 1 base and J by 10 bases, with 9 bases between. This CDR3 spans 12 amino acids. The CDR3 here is CASSLHVTEQFF. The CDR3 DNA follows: TGTGCCAGCAGCTTGCATGTGACCGAGCAGTTCTTC.

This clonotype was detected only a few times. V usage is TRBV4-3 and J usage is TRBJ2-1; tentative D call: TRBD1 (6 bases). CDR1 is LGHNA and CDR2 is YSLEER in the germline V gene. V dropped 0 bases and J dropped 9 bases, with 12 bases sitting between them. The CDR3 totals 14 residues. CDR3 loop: CASSQETGTFEQFF. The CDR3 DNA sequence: TGCGCCAGCAGCCAAGAGACGGGGACATTTGAGCAGTTCTTC.

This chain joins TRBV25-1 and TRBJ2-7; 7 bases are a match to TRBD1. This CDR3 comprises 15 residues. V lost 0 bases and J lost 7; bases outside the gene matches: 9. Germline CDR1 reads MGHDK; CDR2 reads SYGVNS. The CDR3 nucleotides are TGTGCCAGCAGTGAATATGCCAGCGCCAGGGGGGAGCAGTACTTC. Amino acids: CASSEYASARGEQYF.

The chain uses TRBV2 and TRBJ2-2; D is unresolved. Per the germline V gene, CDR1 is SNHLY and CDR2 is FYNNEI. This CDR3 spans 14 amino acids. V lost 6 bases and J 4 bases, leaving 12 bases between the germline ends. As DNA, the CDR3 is TGTGCCAGCAGCGAAACGGGCTTCACCGGGGAGCTGTTTTTT. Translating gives CASSETGFTGELFF.

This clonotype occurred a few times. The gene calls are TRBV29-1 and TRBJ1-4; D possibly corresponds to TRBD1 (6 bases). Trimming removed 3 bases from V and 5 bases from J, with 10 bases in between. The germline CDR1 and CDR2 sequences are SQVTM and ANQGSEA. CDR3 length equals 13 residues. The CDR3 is CSVEEGGNEKLFF. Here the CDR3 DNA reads TGCAGCGTTGAGGAGGGGGGAAATGAAAAACTGTTTTTT. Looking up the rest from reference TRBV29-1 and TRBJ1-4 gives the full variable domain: SAVISQKPSRDICQRGTSLTIQCQVDSQVTMMFWYRQQPGQSLTLIATANQGSEATYESGFVIDKFPISRPNLTFSTLTVSNMSPEDSSIYLCSVEEGGNEKLFFGSGTQLSVL.

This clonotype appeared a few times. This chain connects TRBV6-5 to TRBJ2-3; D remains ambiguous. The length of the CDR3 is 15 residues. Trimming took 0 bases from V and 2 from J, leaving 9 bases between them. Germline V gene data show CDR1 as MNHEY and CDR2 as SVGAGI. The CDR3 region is CASSYSSWDTDTQYF. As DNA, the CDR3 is TGTGCCAGCAGTTACTCGAGTTGGGACACAGATACGCAGTATTTT.

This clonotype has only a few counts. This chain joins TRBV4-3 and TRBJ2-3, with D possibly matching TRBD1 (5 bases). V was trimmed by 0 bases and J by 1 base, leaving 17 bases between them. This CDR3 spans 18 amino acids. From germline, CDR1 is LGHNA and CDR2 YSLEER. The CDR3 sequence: CASSQDGASATGTDTQYF. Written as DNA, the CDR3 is TGCGCCAGCAGCCAAGATGGGGCGAGTGCAACGGGCACAGATACGCAGTATTTT.